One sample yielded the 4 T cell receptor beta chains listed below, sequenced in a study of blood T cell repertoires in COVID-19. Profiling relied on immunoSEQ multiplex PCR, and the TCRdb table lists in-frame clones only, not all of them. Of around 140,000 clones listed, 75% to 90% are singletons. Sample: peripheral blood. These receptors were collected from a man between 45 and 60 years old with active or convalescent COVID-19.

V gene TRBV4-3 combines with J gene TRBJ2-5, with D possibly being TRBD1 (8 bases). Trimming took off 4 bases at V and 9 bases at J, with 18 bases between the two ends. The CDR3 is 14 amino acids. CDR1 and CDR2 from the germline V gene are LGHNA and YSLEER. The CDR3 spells CASSRDRLGGAQYF. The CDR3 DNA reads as TGCGCCAGCAGCCGGGACAGGCTAGGGGGGGCCCAGTACTTC.

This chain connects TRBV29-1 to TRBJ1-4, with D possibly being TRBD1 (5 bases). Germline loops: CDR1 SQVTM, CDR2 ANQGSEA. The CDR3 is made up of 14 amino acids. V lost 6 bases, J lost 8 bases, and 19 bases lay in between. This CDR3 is CSVVDSRLGEKLFF. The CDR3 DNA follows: TGCAGCGTGGTAGACAGCCGGCTCGGCGAAAAACTGTTTTTT.

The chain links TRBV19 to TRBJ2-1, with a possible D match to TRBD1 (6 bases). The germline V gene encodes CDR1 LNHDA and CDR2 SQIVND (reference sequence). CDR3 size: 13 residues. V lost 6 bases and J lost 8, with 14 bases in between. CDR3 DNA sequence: TGTGCCAGTAGAGTGGGGGCTAGGGATGAGCAGTTCTTC. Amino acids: CASRVGARDEQFF.

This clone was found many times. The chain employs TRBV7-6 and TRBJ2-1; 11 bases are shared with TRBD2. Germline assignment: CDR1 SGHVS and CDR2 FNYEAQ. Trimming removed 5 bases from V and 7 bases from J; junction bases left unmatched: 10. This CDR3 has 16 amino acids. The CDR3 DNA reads TGTGCCAGCAGCCTCAATAGCGGGGGGGGTGTGAATGAGCAGTTCTTC. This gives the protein CASSLNSGGGVNEQFF.